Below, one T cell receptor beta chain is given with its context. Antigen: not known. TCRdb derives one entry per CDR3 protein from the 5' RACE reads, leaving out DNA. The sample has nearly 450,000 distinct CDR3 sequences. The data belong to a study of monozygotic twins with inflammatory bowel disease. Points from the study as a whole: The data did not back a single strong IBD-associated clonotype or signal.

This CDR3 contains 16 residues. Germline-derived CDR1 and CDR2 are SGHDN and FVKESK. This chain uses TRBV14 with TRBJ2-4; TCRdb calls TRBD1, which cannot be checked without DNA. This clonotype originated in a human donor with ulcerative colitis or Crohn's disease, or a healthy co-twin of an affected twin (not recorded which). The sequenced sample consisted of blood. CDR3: CASSQETWGFWDIQYF.